What follows is one T cell receptor beta chain and its context. The data belong to a study of CD8 T cells in Susac syndrome. The CDR3 covers 13 residues. V lost 4 bases and J 6 bases, leaving 14 bases between the germline ends. CDR1 is SGHDT, CDR2 YYEEEE, per germline. TEMRA cells were enriched by FACS, and CD4+ and CD8+ T cells were negatively isolated. Reverse transcription of 0.5 to 1 ug RNA was performed with random hexamers. TCRdb passed the immunoSEQ multiplex PCR reads through MiXCR, listing each CDR3 protein once. The sample includes 200,000 to 250,000 distinct CDR3 sequences, 80% to 95% of them seen just once.

Sequencing used CD4+ T cells from PBMCs. The clonotype comes from a human donor with multiple sclerosis. The chain combines TRBV5-6 with TRBJ2-7; D is possibly TRBD2 (5 bases). In DNA, the CDR3 is TGTGCCAGCAGCCCCGCGGGTGGGAGCGAGCAGTACTTC. This translates into CASSPAGGSEQYF.